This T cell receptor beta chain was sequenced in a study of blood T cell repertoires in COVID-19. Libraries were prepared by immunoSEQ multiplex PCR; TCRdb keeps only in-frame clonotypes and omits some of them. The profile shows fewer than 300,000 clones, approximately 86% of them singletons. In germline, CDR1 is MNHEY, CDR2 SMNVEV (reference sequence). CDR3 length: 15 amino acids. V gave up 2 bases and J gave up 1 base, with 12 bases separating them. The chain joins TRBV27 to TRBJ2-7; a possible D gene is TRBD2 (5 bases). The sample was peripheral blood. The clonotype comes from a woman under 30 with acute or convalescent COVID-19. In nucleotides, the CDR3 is TGTGCCAGCAGTTTAGGGGTCCCGGGGTCCTACGAGCAGTACTTC. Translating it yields CASSLGVPGSYEQYF.